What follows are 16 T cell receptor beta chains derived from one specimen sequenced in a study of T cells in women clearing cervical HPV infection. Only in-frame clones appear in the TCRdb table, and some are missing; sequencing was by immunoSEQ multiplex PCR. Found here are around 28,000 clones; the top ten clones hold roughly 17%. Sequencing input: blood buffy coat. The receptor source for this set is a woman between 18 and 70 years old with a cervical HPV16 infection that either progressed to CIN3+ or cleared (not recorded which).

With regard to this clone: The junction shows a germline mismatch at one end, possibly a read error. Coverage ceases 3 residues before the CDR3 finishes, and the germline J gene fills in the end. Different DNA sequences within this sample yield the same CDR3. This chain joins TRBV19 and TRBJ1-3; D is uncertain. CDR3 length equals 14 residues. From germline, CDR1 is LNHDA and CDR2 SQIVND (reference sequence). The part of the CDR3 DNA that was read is TGTGCCAGCCGGGTGGAAGCCTCTGGAAACACA. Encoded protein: CASRVEASGNT. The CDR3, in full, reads CASRVEASGNTIYF.

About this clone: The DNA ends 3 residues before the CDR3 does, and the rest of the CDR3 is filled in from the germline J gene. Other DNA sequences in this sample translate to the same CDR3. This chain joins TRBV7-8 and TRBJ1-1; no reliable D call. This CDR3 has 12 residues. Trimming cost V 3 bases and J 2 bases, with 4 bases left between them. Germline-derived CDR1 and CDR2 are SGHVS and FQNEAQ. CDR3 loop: CASSFLNTEAFF. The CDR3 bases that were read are TGTGCCAGCAGCTTCCTCAACACTGAA.

The sequenced part of the CDR3 DNA is TGTGCCAGTTCACTAGGGGTAGGGACAGTTAATCAGCCC. Amino acid sequence: CASSLGVGTVNQP. The complete CDR3 sequence is CASSLGVGTVNQPQHF. This chain joins TRBV19 and TRBJ1-5; TRBD1 agrees at 7 bases. The read finishes 3 residues shy of the CDR3 end, and the germline J gene is used to complete it. J was trimmed by 4 bases and V by 8 bases; bases with no gene match: 14. This CDR3 is 16 amino acids long. CDR1 is LNHDA and CDR2 is SQIVND in the germline V gene (reference sequence).

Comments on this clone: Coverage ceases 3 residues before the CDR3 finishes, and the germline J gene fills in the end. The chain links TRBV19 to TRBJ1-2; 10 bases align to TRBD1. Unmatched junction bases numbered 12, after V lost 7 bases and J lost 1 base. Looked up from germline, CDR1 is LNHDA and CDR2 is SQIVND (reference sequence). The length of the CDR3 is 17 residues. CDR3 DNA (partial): TGTGCCAGTATCCCTATGGCTGGGGACAGGGGTAACTATGGC. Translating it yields CASIPMAGDRGNYG. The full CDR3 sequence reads CASIPMAGDRGNYGYTF. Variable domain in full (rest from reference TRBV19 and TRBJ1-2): DGGITQSPKYLFRKEGQNVTLSCEQNLNHDAMYWYRQDPGQGLRLIYYSQIVNDFQKGDIAEGYSVSREKKESFPLTVTSAQKNPTAFYLCASIPMAGDRGNYGYTFGSGTRLTVV.

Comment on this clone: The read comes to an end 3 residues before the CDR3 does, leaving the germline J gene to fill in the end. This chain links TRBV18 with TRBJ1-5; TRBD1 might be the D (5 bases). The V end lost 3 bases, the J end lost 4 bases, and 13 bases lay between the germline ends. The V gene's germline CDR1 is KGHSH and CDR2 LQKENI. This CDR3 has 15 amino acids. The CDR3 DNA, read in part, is TGTGCCAGCTCACCGGCGGGGCCGGGGAATCAGCCC. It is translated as CASSPAGPGNQP. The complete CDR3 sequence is CASSPAGPGNQPQHF.

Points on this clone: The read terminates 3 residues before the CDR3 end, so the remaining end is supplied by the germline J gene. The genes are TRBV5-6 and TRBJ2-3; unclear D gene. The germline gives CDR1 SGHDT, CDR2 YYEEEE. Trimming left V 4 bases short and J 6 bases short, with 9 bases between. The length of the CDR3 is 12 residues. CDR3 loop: CASSPYKDTQYF. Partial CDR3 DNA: TGTGCCAGCAGCCCATACAAGGATACG.

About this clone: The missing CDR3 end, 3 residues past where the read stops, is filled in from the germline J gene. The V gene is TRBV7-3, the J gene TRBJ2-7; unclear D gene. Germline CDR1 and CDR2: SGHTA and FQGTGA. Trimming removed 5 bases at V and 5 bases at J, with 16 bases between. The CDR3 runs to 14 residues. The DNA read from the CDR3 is TGTGCCAGCAGCGCCCTACCAGGTTTCCACGAG. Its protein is CASSALPGFHE. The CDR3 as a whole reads CASSALPGFHEQYF.

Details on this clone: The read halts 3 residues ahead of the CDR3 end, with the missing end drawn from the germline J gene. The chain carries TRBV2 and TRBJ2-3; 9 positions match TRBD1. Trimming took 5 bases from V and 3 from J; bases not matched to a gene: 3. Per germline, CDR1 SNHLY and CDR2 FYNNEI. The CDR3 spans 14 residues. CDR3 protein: CASSLGQGTDTQYF. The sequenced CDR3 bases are TGTGCCAGCAGTCTAGGACAGGGGACAGATACG.

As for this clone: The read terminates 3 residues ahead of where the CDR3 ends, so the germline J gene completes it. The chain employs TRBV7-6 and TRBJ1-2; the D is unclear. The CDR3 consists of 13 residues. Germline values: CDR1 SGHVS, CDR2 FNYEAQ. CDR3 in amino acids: CASSLGTTDTYTF. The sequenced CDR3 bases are TGTGCCAGCAGCTTAGGGACTACAGATACC.

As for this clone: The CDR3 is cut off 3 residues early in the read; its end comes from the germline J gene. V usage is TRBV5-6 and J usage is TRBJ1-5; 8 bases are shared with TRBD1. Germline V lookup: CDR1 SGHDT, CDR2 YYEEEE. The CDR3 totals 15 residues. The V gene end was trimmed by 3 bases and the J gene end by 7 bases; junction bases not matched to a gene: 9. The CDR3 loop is CASSSQVQGGQPQHF. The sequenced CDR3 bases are TGTGCCAGCAGCTCACAGGTACAGGGGGGGCAGCCC.

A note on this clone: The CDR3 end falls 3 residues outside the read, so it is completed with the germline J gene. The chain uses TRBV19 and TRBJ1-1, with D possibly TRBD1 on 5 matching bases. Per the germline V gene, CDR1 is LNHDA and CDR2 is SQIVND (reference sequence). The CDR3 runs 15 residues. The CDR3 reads CASSIGTSGGETAFF. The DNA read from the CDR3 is TGTGCCAGTAGTATTGGGACTAGCGGGGGAGAGACC.

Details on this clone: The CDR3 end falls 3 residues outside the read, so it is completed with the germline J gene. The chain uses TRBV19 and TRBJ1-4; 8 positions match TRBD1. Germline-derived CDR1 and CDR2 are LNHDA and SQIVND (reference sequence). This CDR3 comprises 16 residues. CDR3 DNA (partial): TGTGCCAGTAGTATGGGTTGGACAGGGAATAATTCACCA. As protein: CASSMGWTGNNSP. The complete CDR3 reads CASSMGWTGNNSPLFF.

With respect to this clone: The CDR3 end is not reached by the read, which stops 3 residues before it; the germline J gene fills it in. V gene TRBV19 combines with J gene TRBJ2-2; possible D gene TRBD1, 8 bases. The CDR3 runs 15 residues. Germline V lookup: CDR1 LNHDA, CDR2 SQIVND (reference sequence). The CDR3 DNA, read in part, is TGTGCCAGTAGGCCGGACAGGGACTATAATTCACCG. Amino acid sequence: CASRPDRDYNSP. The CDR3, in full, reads CASRPDRDYNSPLFF.

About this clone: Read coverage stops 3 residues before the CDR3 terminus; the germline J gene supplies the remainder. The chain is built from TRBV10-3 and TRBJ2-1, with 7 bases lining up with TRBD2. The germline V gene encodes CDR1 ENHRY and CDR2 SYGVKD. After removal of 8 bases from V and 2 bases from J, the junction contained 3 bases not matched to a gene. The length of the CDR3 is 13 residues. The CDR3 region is CAIGDYTYNEQFF. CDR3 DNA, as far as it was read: TGTGCCATCGGGGACTATACCTACAATGAG.

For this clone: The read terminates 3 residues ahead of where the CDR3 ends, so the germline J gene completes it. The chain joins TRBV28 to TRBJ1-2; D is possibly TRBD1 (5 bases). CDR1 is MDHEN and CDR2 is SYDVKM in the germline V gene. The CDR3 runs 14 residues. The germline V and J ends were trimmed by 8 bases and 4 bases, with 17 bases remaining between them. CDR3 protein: CASFAGLKTYGYTF. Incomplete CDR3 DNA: TGTGCCAGCTTCGCAGGGTTGAAAACCTATGGC.

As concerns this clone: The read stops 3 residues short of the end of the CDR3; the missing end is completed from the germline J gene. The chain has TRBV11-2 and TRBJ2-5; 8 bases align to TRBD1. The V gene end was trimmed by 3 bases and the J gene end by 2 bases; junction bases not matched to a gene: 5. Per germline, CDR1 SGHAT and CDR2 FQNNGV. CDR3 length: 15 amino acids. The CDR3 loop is CASSFRGLGQETQYF. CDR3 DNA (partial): TGTGCCAGCAGCTTCAGGGGGCTCGGACAAGAGACC.